These 18 T cell receptor beta chains were all obtained from the same sample, sequenced in a study of T cell changes during pregnancy in multiple sclerosis. Using immunoSEQ multiplex PCR, the repertoire was profiled, and TCRdb retains in-frame clones only, with some absent. The sample yields approximately 80,000 clones, approximately 95% seen once. The sample here was peripheral blood, taken in the second trimester of pregnancy. These receptors all come from a female donor in good health, enrolled as a control in a pregnancy study.

J is TRBJ2-5 and V is TRBV7-9, with D unresolved. V was trimmed by 2 bases and J by 2 bases, leaving 6 bases between them. Germline assignment: CDR1 SEHNR and CDR2 FQNEAQ (reference sequence). The CDR3 consists of 13 residues. The CDR3 sequence is CASSLIGQETQYF. The CDR3 nucleotides read TGTGCCAGCAGCTTAATCGGGCAAGAGACCCAGTACTTC.

This chain uses TRBV9 with TRBJ2-5; 10 bases fit TRBD1. CDR3 length: 16 amino acids. After removal of 4 bases from V and 5 bases from J, the junction contained 11 bases not matched to a gene. CDR1 is SGDLS, CDR2 YYNGEE, per germline. The CDR3 bases are TGTGCCAGCAGCCTCTCCGGGACAGGGGCCCGGGAGACCCAGTACTTC. The encoded protein is CASSLSGTGARETQYF.

The chain is built from TRBV7-9 and TRBJ2-1, with TRBD2 matching 8 bases. The CDR3 totals 16 residues. V trimming: 3 bases; J trimming: 10 bases; junction bases outside the gene matches: 14. CDR1 is SEHNR and CDR2 is FQNEAQ in the germline V gene (reference sequence). CDR3 in amino acids: CASSFTRGGGRNEQFF. The CDR3 bases are TGTGCCAGCAGCTTTACCCGGGGGGGCGGGAGAAACGAGCAGTTCTTC.

The rearrangement joins TRBV7-8 to TRBJ1-5; TRBD1 agrees at 9 bases. The CDR3 covers 18 residues. Germline V gene sequence: CDR1 SGHVS, CDR2 FQNEAQ. J was trimmed by 0 bases and V by 4 bases; bases with no gene match: 10. The CDR3 nucleotides read TGTGCCAGCAGCTCCCCAAGGGGACAGGGTGATAGCAATCAGCCCCAGCATTTT. Translating gives CASSSPRGQGDSNQPQHF.

The CDR3 here is CASSPPGAPLHF. The DNA for the CDR3 is TGTGCCAGCAGTCCACCAGGGGCACCCCTCCACTTT. The chain has TRBV27 and TRBJ1-6, with D possibly being TRBD1 (6 bases). The CDR3 has 12 amino acids. The V end lost 5 bases, the J end lost 11 bases, and 10 bases lay between the germline ends. Per germline, CDR1 MNHEY and CDR2 SMNVEV (reference sequence).

This clone was detected only a few times. V usage is TRBV30 and J usage is TRBJ1-2; a possible D gene is TRBD1 (6 bases). The CDR3 covers 12 residues. Germline-derived CDR1 and CDR2 are GTSNPN and SVGIG (reference sequence). V lost 6 bases and J lost 5, with 13 bases in between. CDR3 sequence: CACTGRGYGYTF. CDR3 DNA sequence: TGTGCCTGCACAGGGAGGGGGTATGGCTACACCTTC.

The V call is TRBV20-1, the J call TRBJ2-1, with D possibly being TRBD2 (6 bases). V lost 0 bases and J lost 12, with 9 bases in between. The CDR3 runs 11 residues. Germline CDR1 DFQATT, CDR2 SNEGSKA (reference sequence). CDR3 sequence: CSARDGTSQFF. CDR3 DNA: TGCAGTGCTAGAGATGGGACTTCGCAGTTCTTC.

The table lists this clone with a count of one. This chain uses TRBV21-1 with TRBJ1-5. TRBV21-1 is annotated as a pseudogene. This CDR3 spans 16 amino acids. The CDR3 nucleotides read TGTGCCAGCCTCCTCAGGGAGACTAGGTACAATCAGCCCCAGCATTTT. Protein product: CASLLRETRYNQPQHF.

The rearrangement joins TRBV6-4 to TRBJ2-5, with 8 nucleotides matching TRBD1. The CDR3 runs 13 residues. V lost 6 bases, J lost 3 bases, and 3 bases stayed unmatched. The V gene's germline CDR1 is MRHNA and CDR2 SNTAGT. CDR3 DNA sequence: TGTGCCAGCAGCAGGGGGCGGGAAGAGACCCAGTACTTC. Its translation: CASSRGREETQYF.

The chain combines TRBV13 with TRBJ2-6; D is undetermined. V lost 5 bases, J lost 4 bases, and 12 bases lay in between. CDR1 is PRHDT, CDR2 FYEKMQ, per germline (reference sequence). The length of the CDR3 is 15 residues. The CDR3: CASSPLGSGANVLTF. CDR3 DNA sequence: TGTGCCAGCAGCCCCCTGGGCTCGGGGGCCAACGTCCTGACTTTC.

This clone has a single count. The chain is built from TRBV29-1 and TRBJ2-7; D ambiguous. Looked up from germline, CDR1 is SQVTM and CDR2 is ANQGSEA. V was cut by 3 bases and J by 3 bases, with 6 bases left in between. CDR3 size: 11 residues. CDR3 DNA sequence: TGCAGCGTTGAGGCCAACTACGAGCAGTACTTC. Encoded protein: CSVEANYEQYF.

This clone was recorded once. The rearrangement uses TRBV5-6 and TRBJ1-3; TRBD1 matches 8 bases. Germline V gene data show CDR1 as SGHDT and CDR2 as YYEEEE. After removal of 0 bases from V and 2 bases from J, the junction contained 4 bases not matched to a gene. The CDR3 contains 16 residues. The CDR3 spells CASSLGQGATGNTIYF. The DNA for the CDR3 is TGTGCCAGCAGCTTGGGGCAGGGGGCGACTGGAAACACCATATATTTT.

The rearrangement links TRBV9 to TRBJ1-2, with unresolved D. V shed 6 bases and J shed 8 bases, with 14 bases lying between them. The V gene's germline CDR1 is SGDLS and CDR2 YYNGEE. The CDR3 consists of 12 residues. Here the CDR3 reads CASTSGVGGYTF. For the CDR3, the DNA is TGTGCCAGCACCTCCGGGGTGGGCGGCTACACCTTC.

V and J are TRBV5-1 and TRBJ2-2; possible D gene TRBD2, 6 bases. The germline V gene encodes CDR1 SGHRS and CDR2 YFSETQ. The CDR3 spans 13 residues. V was cut by 4 bases and J by 3 bases, with 7 bases left in between. CDR3 in amino acids: CASSRGDTGELFF. CDR3 DNA: TGCGCCAGCAGCCGCGGGGACACCGGGGAGCTGTTTTTT. Drawing the rest from reference TRBV5-1 and TRBJ2-2, the complete variable domain is KAGVTQTPRYLIKTRGQQVTLSCSPISGHRSVSWYQQTPGQGLQFLFEYFSETQRNKGNFPGRFSGRQFSNSRSEMNVSTLELGDSALYLCASSRGDTGELFFGEGSRLTVL.

V usage is TRBV11-2 and J usage is TRBJ2-7, with TRBD1 matching over 7 bases. The CDR3 extends over 16 amino acids. V gave up 5 bases and J gave up 3 bases; unmatched junction bases: 13. The germline CDR1 and CDR2 sequences are SGHAT and FQNNGV. CDR3 nucleotides: TGTGCCAGCAGCCTACAAGGCACAGGGGATCTCTACGAGCAGTACTTC. Residues: CASSLQGTGDLYEQYF.

CDR3 residues: CASSLGYKGKGTSGRYNNEQFF. The DNA of the CDR3 is TGCGCCAGCAGCTTGGGTTATAAGGGGAAGGGTACTAGCGGGCGATATAACAATGAGCAGTTCTTC. V is TRBV5-1 and J is TRBJ2-1, with TRBD2 matching over 9 bases. V lost 0 bases, J lost 5 bases, and 24 bases stayed unmatched. This CDR3 contains 22 residues. Per germline, CDR1 SGHRS and CDR2 YFSETQ. The complete variable domain, with remaining parts taken from reference TRBV5-1 and TRBJ2-1, reads KAGVTQTPRYLIKTRGQQVTLSCSPISGHRSVSWYQQTPGQGLQFLFEYFSETQRNKGNFPGRFSGRQFSNSRSEMNVSTLELGDSALYLCASSLGYKGKGTSGRYNNEQFFGPGTRLTVL.

CDR3 bases: TGTGCCAGCAGTGAACGGTTTGGGAGGAACTACAATGAGCAGTTCTTC. Residues: CASSERFGRNYNEQFF. The chain is built from TRBV6-1 and TRBJ2-1; TRBD2 might be the D (6 bases). The CDR3 extends over 16 amino acids. The V end was cut by 2 bases, the J end by 3 bases, with 14 bases between. The germline V gene has CDR1 MNHNS and CDR2 SASEGT.

As for this clone: One junction end does not reproduce the germline sequence, and a read error may be involved. The chain links TRBV11-2 to TRBJ2-5, with unresolved D. This CDR3 region has 14 residues. Germline values: CDR1 SGHAT, CDR2 FQNNGV. CDR3 protein: CASSLDMSQETQYF. The CDR3 DNA is TGTGCCAGCAGCCTAGACATGTCCCAAGAGACCCAGTACTTC. The whole variable domain, filled in from reference TRBV11-2 and TRBJ2-5, reads EAGVAQSPRYKIIEKRQSVAFWCNPISGHATLYWYQQILGQGPKLLIQFQNNGVVDDSQLPKDRFSAERLKGVDSTLKIQPAKLEDSAVYLCASSLDMSQETQYFGPGTRLLVL.